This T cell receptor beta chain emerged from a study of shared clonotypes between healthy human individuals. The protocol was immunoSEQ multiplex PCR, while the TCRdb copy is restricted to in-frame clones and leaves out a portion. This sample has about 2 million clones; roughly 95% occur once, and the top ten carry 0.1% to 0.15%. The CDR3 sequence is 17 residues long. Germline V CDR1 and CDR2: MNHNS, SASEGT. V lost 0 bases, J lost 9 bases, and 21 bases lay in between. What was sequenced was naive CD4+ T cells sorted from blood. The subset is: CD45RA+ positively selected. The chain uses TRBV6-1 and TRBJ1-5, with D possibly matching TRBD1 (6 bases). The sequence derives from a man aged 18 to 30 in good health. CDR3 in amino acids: CASSEAYGTTPGRPQHF. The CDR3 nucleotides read TGTGCCAGCAGTGAAGCGTACGGGACAACTCCAGGGCGGCCCCAGCATTTT.